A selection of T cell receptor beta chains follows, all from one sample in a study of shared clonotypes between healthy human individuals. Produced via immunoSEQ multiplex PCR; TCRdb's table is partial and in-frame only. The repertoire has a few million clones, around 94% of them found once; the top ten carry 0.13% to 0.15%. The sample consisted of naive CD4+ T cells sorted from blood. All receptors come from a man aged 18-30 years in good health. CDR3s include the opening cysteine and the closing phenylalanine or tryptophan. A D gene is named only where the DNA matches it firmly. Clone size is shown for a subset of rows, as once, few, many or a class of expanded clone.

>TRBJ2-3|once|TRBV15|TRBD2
TGTGCCACCAGCAGAGTGGCGGGGGGGCCCACAGATACGCAGTATTTT
CATSRVAGGPTDTQYF
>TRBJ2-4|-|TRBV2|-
TGTGCCAGCAGCACGGACAGCCTAGCCAAAAACATTCAGTACTTC
CASSTDSLAKNIQYF
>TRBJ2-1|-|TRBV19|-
TGTGCCAGTAGTTACACGAGGGGGGATGAGCAGTTCTTC
CASSYTRGDEQFF
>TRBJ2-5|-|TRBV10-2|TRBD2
TGCGCCAACAGTCTGCCGGGGGGAACCCAGACCCAGTACTTC
CANSLPGGTQTQYF
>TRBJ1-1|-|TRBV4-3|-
TGCGCCAGCAGCCAAGATTCACCGCCGAACACTGAAGCTTTCTTT
CASSQDSPPNTEAFF
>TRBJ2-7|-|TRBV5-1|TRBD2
TGCGCCAGCAGCTCCAGGACTAGCGGGACAGCTGGCGAGCAGTACTTC
CASSSRTSGTAGEQYF
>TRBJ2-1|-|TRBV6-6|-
TGTGCCAGCAGTTACTCGGGCTCTCCAATCTACAATGAGCAGTTCTTC
CASSYSGSPIYNEQFF
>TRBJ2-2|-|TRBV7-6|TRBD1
TGTGCCAGCAGCTACGGACAGGGAAACACCGGGGAGCTGTTTTTT
CASSYGQGNTGELFF
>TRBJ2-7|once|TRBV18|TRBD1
TGTGCCAGCTCACACTCCTCCGGGACAGGGAATGAGCAGTACTTC
CASSHSSGTGNEQYF
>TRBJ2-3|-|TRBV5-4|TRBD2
TGTGCCAGCAGCCCACGATCCGGGAGGGCCGCAGATACGCAGTATTTT
CASSPRSGRAADTQYF
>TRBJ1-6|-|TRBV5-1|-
TGCGCCAGCAGCTTGGGGGGGACTAATTCACCCCTCCACTTT
CASSLGGTNSPLHF
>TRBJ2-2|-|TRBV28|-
TGTGCCAGCAGCCGGGCCGGGGGCCACGGGGAGCTGTTTTTT
CASSRAGGHGELFF
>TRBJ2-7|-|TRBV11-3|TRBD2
TGTGCCAGCAGCCCCGGGGGTAGCGGGGCCTACGAGCAGTACTTC
CASSPGGSGAYEQYF
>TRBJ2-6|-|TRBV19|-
TGTGCCAGTAGTCCGCCTCGGACGGGAACCTCTGGGGCCAACGTCCTGACTTTC
CASSPPRTGTSGANVLTF
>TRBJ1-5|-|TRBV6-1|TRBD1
TGTGCCAGCAGTGAATCCGTCACAGGGGGCGGCAATCAGCCCCAGCATTTT
CASSESVTGGGNQPQHF
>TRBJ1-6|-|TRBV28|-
TGTGCCAGCAGTTCTTTGGGTTCACCCCTCCACTTT
CASSSLGSPLHF
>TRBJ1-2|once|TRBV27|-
TGTGCCAGCTTTCAATCGGGGGCGGGTGGCTACACCTTC
CASFQSGAGGYTF
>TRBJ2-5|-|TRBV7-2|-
TGTGCCAGCAGCTTAGTTTGGGTAGAGACCCAGTACTTC
CASSLVWVETQYF
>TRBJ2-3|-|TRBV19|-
TGTGCCAGTAGTCCCAGCTACACAGATACGCAGTATTTT
CASSPSYTDTQYF
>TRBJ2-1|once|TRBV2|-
TGTGCCAGCAGACAACAGGGAAGCTCCTACAATGAGCAGTTCTTC
CASRQQGSSYNEQFF
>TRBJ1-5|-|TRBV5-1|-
TGCGCCAGCAGCTTGGGGGACACCAATAGCAATCAGCCCCAGCATTTT
CASSLGDTNSNQPQHF
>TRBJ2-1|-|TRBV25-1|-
TGTGCCAGCAGTGAATATCTGGGGGGTCGGCGTGGTAAGCAGTTCTTC
CASSEYLGGRRGKQFF
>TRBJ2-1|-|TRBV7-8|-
TGTGCCAGCAGCCCCAGAAGGGTATTGGATGGCAATGAGCAGTTCTTC
CASSPRRVLDGNEQFF
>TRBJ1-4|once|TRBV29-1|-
TGCAGCGCCCTCAGGGGTTTGGGTGAAAAACTGTTTTTT
CSALRGLGEKLFF
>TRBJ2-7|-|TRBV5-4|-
TGTGCCAGCAGCTTGGTGGACAGACACGAGCAGTACTTC
CASSLVDRHEQYF
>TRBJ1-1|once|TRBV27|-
TGTGCCAGCAGTTTAAGGGCAGGGACCACTGAAGCTTTCTTT
CASSLRAGTTEAFF
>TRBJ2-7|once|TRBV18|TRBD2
TGTGCCAGCTCACCTCCGGGGGGAGGGACCGAGCAGTACTTC
CASSPPGGGTEQYF
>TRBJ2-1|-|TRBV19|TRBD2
TGTGCCAGTAGTATAGGACTAGCGGGAAATAATGAGCAGTTCTTC
CASSIGLAGNNEQFF
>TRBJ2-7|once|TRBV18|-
TGTGCCAGCTCACTCTTCCGACAAACCTACGAGCAGTACTTC
CASSLFRQTYEQYF
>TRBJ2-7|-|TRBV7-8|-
TGTGCCAGCAGCTTATATGCGGTTAGCTCCTACGAGCAGTACTTC
CASSLYAVSSYEQYF
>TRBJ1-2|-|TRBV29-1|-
TGCAGCGTTGAAGTTATGCGCGGAAACTATGGCTACACCTTC
CSVEVMRGNYGYTF
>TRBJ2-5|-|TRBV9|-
TGTGCCAGCAGCTCTGAAGCCAGCGCGGAGACCCAGTACTTC
CASSSEASAETQYF
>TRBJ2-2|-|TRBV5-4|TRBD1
TGTGCCAGCAGCTTAGGGACAGGGGGCACCGGGGAGCTGTTTTTT
CASSLGTGGTGELFF
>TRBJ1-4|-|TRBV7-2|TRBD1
TGTGCCAGCAGCCTGACAGGGAGTAATGAAAAACTGTTTTTT
CASSLTGSNEKLFF
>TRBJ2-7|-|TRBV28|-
TGTGCCAGCAGTTTATTAGCTGGGGGCCAGGGGCAGTACTTC
CASSLLAGGQGQYF
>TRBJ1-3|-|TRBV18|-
TGTGCCAGCTCCGTCTCACCGGGACGCTCTGGAAACACCATATATTTT
CASSVSPGRSGNTIYF
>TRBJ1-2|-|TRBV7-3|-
TGTGCCAGCAGCAAGGACCGCAACTATGGCTACACCTTC
CASSKDRNYGYTF
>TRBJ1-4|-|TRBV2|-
TGTGCCAGCAGTGAGACCGGGACACCGGAAAAACTGTTTTTT
CASSETGTPEKLFF
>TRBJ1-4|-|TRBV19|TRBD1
TGTGCCAGCCGGACAGGGACCAATTTAGGAAAACTGTTTTTT
CASRTGTNLGKLFF
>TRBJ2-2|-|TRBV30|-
TGTGCCTGGACAGGAGACAACACCGGGGAGCTGTTTTTT
CAWTGDNTGELFF
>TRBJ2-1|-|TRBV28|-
TGTGCCAGCAGTGCGAGTGGCAGGCGACCTCACAATGAGCAGTTCTTC
CASSASGRRPHNEQFF
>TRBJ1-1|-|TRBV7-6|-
TGTGCCAGCAGCCCCCCCCTCGGGCAGAACACTGAAGCTTTCTTT
CASSPPLGQNTEAFF
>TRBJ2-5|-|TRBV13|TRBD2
TGTGCCAGCAGCCCTAGCGGGAGTTGGGAGACCCAGTACTTC
CASSPSGSWETQYF
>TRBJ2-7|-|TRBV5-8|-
TGTGCCAGCAGCTTGCAGCAGGGGGGCTACGAGCAGTACTTC
CASSLQQGGYEQYF
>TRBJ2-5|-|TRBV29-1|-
TGCAGCGTCGACGGGACTCTGGCCCAGTACTTC
CSVDGTLAQYF
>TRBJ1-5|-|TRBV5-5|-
TGTGCCAGCAGGCTGGGGCCCGGAGATAGCAATCAGCCCCAGCATTTT
CASRLGPGDSNQPQHF
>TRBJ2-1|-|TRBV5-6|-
TGTGCCAGCAGCTTAGTAGGGACCTCGTCGTTCTTC
CASSLVGTSSFF